These 14 T cell receptor beta chains were sequenced from one sample in a study of T cell responses to AZD1222 COVID-19 vaccine. Clones were read by immunoSEQ multiplex PCR, and TCRdb kept only the in-frame ones, dropping some. The sample has around 100,000 clones; around nine tenths are singletons. The sequencing here drew on peripheral blood, taken 28 days after the second AZD1222 dose. All receptors derive from an adult who received the AZD1222 COVID-19 vaccine.

The chain recombines TRBV13 with TRBJ2-5, with 8 nucleotides matching TRBD2. Trimming cost V 1 base and J 1 base; bases outside gene matches: 8. Looked up from germline, CDR1 is PRHDT and CDR2 is FYEKMQ (reference sequence). The length of the CDR3 is 17 residues. The CDR3 nucleotides are TGTGCCAGCAGCTTAGTCCCAGCGGGGGAAACCCAAGAGACCCAGTACTTC. Translation gives CASSLVPAGETQETQYF.

The chain employs TRBV5-1 and TRBJ1-1; D is uncertain. Trimming took off 4 bases at V and 1 base at J, with 8 bases between the two ends. Germline V gives CDR1 SGHRS, CDR2 YFSETQ. The CDR3 spans 13 residues. The CDR3 sequence: CASSPQENTEAFF. CDR3 nucleotide sequence: TGCGCCAGCAGCCCCCAGGAGAACACTGAAGCTTTCTTT. The full variable domain, rest sourced from reference TRBV5-1 and TRBJ1-1, is KAGVTQTPRYLIKTRGQQVTLSCSPISGHRSVSWYQQTPGQGLQFLFEYFSETQRNKGNFPGRFSGRQFSNSRSEMNVSTLELGDSALYLCASSPQENTEAFFGQGTRLTVV.

This sequence joins TRBV11-3 and TRBJ2-1; D is unclear. Trimming took 4 bases from V and 5 from J, leaving 9 bases between them. Germline assignment: CDR1 SGHNT and CDR2 YENEEA. This CDR3 comprises 13 residues. The CDR3 DNA reads as TGTGCCAGCAGCTCCCCACTCCACAATGAGCAGTTCTTC. Translated: CASSSPLHNEQFF.

The V gene is TRBV19, the J gene TRBJ1-1; D is unresolved. The CDR3 has 16 amino acids. Between the trimmed V and J ends, which lost 0 bases and 0 bases, there was a span of 11 bases. Germline CDR1 LNHDA, CDR2 SQIVND (reference sequence). CDR3 protein: CASSIERGIMNTEAFF. CDR3 DNA: TGTGCCAGTAGTATAGAGCGAGGGATAATGAACACTGAAGCTTTCTTT.

The chain recombines TRBV11-2 with TRBJ2-1; D not resolved. Trimming removed 1 base at V and 0 bases at J, with 7 bases between. Germline lookup yields CDR1 SGHAT and CDR2 FQNNGV. The CDR3 has 15 amino acids. CDR3 nucleotides: TGTGCCAGCAGCTTAGCACAGACCTCCTACAATGAGCAGTTCTTC. This sequence encodes CASSLAQTSYNEQFF.

This chain links TRBV2 with TRBJ1-2; D perhaps matches TRBD1 (6 bases). The length of the CDR3 is 11 residues. The V and J ends lost 7 bases and 7 bases respectively, with 10 bases between them. CDR1 and CDR2 (germline): SNHLY, FYNNEI. The CDR3 is CASMGGFGYTF. The CDR3 coding sequence is TGTGCCAGCATGGGGGGCTTTGGCTACACCTTC.

This sequence joins TRBV4-2 and TRBJ1-4; D is ambiguous. The CDR3 runs to 15 residues. Trimming cost V 0 bases and J 0 bases, with 5 bases left between them. CDR1 is LGHNA and CDR2 is YNFKEQ in the germline V gene. CDR3 sequence: CASSQEGTTNEKLFF. The CDR3 coding sequence is TGTGCCAGCAGCCAAGAGGGTACAACTAATGAAAAACTGTTTTTT.

The rearrangement joins TRBV5-1 to TRBJ2-5, with 10 bases lining up with TRBD1. Germline trimming cut 7 bases from V and 5 bases from J; bases unmatched to any gene: 5. The CDR3 length is 13 residues. Germline CDR1 reads SGHRS; CDR2 reads YFSETQ. Written as DNA, the CDR3 is TGCGCCAGCGGCCCGGGACAGGGGGAGACCCAGTACTTC. It is translated as CASGPGQGETQYF.

The V and J genes are TRBV7-6 and TRBJ1-3; a weak D match, TRBD1 (6 bases). Trimming left V 1 base short and J 0 bases short, with 7 bases between. The CDR3 contains 15 residues. Germline V lookup: CDR1 SGHVS, CDR2 FNYEAQ. DNA for the CDR3: TGTGCCAGCAGCTTAGGGACAGACTCTGGAAACACCATATATTTT. Translated, it gives CASSLGTDSGNTIYF.

The CDR3 is CASRDSYNQPQHF. CDR3 DNA sequence: TGTGCCAGCAGGGACAGTTACAATCAGCCCCAGCATTTT. The chain carries TRBV6-5 and TRBJ1-5; D is possibly TRBD1 (6 bases). This CDR3 comprises 13 residues. The V gene's germline CDR1 is MNHEY and CDR2 SVGAGI. The ends were cut back, 6 bases at V and 3 bases at J, with 9 bases in the middle.

V and J are TRBV10-3 and TRBJ1-4; 11 nucleotides line up with TRBD1. With V trimmed by 3 bases and J by 13 bases, 7 bases remained unmatched. The CDR3 runs to 14 residues. The germline gives CDR1 ENHRY, CDR2 SYGVKD. Here the CDR3 DNA reads TGTGCCATCAGTGACCGGGACAGGGGGTCTGGACTGTTTTTT. Translation: CAISDRDRGSGLFF.

J is TRBJ1-4 and V is TRBV6-6; 10 bases are shared with TRBD1. The CDR3 consists of 16 residues. Germline V gene data show CDR1 as MNHNY and CDR2 as SVGAGI (reference sequence). Unmatched junction bases numbered 11, after V lost 5 bases and J lost 8 bases. The CDR3 DNA reads TGTGCCAGCAGTCTTACTCGACAGGGGGCGCGGGAAAAACTGTTTTTT. This gives the protein CASSLTRQGAREKLFF.

This chain uses TRBV7-8 with TRBJ2-2, with D possibly called TRBD1 or TRBD2 (6 bases each). The CDR3 runs to 17 residues. The germline V gene has CDR1 SGHVS and CDR2 FQNEAQ. The germline V and J ends were trimmed by 1 base and 4 bases, with 16 bases remaining between them. CDR3 residues: CASSLGILGGGTGELFF. The CDR3 DNA sequence: TGTGCCAGCAGCTTAGGAATCTTAGGGGGAGGCACCGGGGAGCTGTTTTTT.

This chain uses TRBV5-5 with TRBJ1-5; 7 positions agree with TRBD1. This CDR3 comprises 16 residues. The V segment lost 0 bases and the J segment 3 bases; nucleotides outside the gene matches: 6. Per the germline V gene, CDR1 is SGHKS and CDR2 is YYEKEE (reference sequence). Here the CDR3 reads CASSLGRGAINQPQHF. CDR3 nucleotides: TGTGCCAGCAGCTTGGGCAGGGGGGCCATCAATCAGCCCCAGCATTTT.